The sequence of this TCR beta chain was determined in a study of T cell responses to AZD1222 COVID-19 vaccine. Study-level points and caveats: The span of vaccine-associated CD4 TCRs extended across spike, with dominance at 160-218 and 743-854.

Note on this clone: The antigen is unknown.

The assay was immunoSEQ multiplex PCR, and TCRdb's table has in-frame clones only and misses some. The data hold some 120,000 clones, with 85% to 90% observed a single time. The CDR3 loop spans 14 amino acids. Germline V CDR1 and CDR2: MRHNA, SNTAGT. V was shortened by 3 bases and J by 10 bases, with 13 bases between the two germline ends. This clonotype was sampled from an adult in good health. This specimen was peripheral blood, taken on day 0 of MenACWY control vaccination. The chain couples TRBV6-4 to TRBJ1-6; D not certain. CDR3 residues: CASSETAAGSPLHF. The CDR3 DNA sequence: TGTGCCAGCAGTGAAACAGCGGCTGGGTCACCCCTCCACTTT.